One sample yielded the 32 T cell receptor beta chains listed below, sequenced in a study of spatial heterogeneity in lung cancer. Indicated time point: sample taken at primary tumor resection. Researchers sequenced whole RNA taken from tumor, nontumor lung or frozen PBMC without sorting. TCRdb reanalysed the 5' RACE reads using MiXCR and keeps one entry per CDR3 protein. Counted here are some 85,000 distinct CDR3 sequences, approximately 20% occurring once; the ten biggest clones make up about 6.8%. Here the sequenced sample was PBMCs, taken at surgery. Every receptor here comes from a male donor with early-stage non-small cell lung cancer.

J is TRBJ2-2 and V is TRBV7-3, with 8 positions matching TRBD1. Germline V gene lookup returns CDR1 SGHTA and CDR2 FQGTGA. The CDR3 has 16 residues. With V trimmed by 5 bases and J by 4 bases, 9 bases remained unmatched. In nucleotides, the CDR3 is TGTGCCAGCAGCCCAGGTGGACAGGGCGCCACCGGGGAGCTGTTTTTT. Translated: CASSPGGQGATGELFF.

In its sample, this clonotype was seen a few times. This chain connects TRBV28 to TRBJ2-7; 15 bases are a match to TRBD2. Germline CDR1 reads MDHEN; CDR2 reads SYDVKM. The CDR3 length is 18 residues. V was pared by 3 bases and J by 4 bases, with 10 bases of the junction left unmatched. CDR3 coding DNA: TGTGCCAGCAGTTTTGGGGGGACTAGCGGGAGGTTAGGGTACGAGCAGTACTTC. Its translation is CASSFGGTSGRLGYEQYF. The complete variable domain, with remaining parts taken from reference TRBV28 and TRBJ2-7, reads DVKVTQSSRYLVKRTGEKVFLECVQDMDHENMFWYRQDPGLGLRLIYFSYDVKMKEKGDIPEGYSVSREKKERFSLILESASTNQTSMYLCASSFGGTSGRLGYEQYFGPGTRLTVT.

This clonotype occurred many times. The V gene is TRBV7-8, the J gene TRBJ2-7, with D maybe TRBD2 (6 bases). CDR1 SGHVS and CDR2 FQNEAQ come from the germline V gene. There are 15 residues in the CDR3. V lost 2 bases to trimming and J lost 2 bases, with 13 bases between them. CDR3 nucleotide sequence: TGTGCCAGCAGCTTATTAGGAGGGAACACCTACGAGCAGTACTTC. It is translated as CASSLLGGNTYEQYF.

This rearrangement joins TRBV18 to TRBJ2-1; D gene unclear. Per germline, CDR1 KGHSH and CDR2 LQKENI. The CDR3 runs 12 residues. V was pared by 0 bases and J by 12 bases, with 9 bases between. The chain's CDR3 is CASSPPIGRQFF. CDR3 in DNA: TGTGCCAGCTCACCACCGATCGGCCGGCAGTTCTTC.

This sequence joins TRBV5-1 and TRBJ2-7; tentatively, D is TRBD2 (5 bases). V was clipped by 1 base and J by 0 bases, with 14 bases between them. The germline CDR1 and CDR2 sequences are SGHRS and YFSETQ. This CDR3 region has 16 residues. Here the CDR3 DNA reads TGCGCCAGCAGCTTGTCCGGGAAACCTGGCTCCTACGAGCAGTACTTC. Encoded protein: CASSLSGKPGSYEQYF.

This clonotype was counted a single time. This chain joins TRBV9 and TRBJ2-6; D unresolved. From germline, CDR1 is SGDLS and CDR2 YYNGEE. CDR3 size: 13 residues. The V gene lost 0 bases and the J gene lost 17 bases, with 15 bases spanning the gap. CDR3 loop: CASSVAAGRPLTF. CDR3 nucleotides: TGTGCCAGCAGCGTAGCGGCAGGACGACCCTTGACTTTC. The variable domain in full, with the rest retrieved from reference TRBV9 and TRBJ2-6, is DSGVTQTPKHLITATGQRVTLRCSPRSGDLSVYWYQQSLDQGLQFLIQYYNGEERAKGNILERFSAQQFPDLHSELNLSSLELGDSALYFCASSVAAGRPLTFGAGSRLTVL.

This clonotype has just a few counts. V is TRBV3-1 and J is TRBJ1-2; TRBD1 might be the D (6 bases). V lost 0 bases, J lost 6 bases, and 11 bases lay in between. Per germline, CDR1 LGHDT and CDR2 YNNKEL (reference sequence). This CDR3 is built from 14 residues. CDR3 sequence: CASSQEPGAHGYTF. In DNA form, the CDR3 reads TGTGCCAGCAGCCAAGAGCCGGGGGCCCATGGCTACACCTTC.

The chain combines TRBV5-1 with TRBJ2-3; 12 bases fit TRBD2. The CDR3 is made up of 15 amino acids. V was pared by 7 bases and J by 4 bases, with 7 bases of the junction left unmatched. In germline, CDR1 is SGHRS, CDR2 YFSETQ. CDR3 protein: CASRQLAGGPDTQYF. DNA for the CDR3: TGCGCCAGCCGCCAACTAGCGGGGGGACCAGATACGCAGTATTTT.

This clonotype was seen repeatedly, ten times or more. The chain combines TRBV24-1 with TRBJ2-6; D not certain. The V gene's germline CDR1 is KGHDR and CDR2 SFDVKD. V was shortened by 4 bases and J by 3 bases, with 12 bases between the two germline ends. CDR3 length equals 16 residues. In DNA, the CDR3 is TGTGCCACCAGTGACCCTAATAGGATTGGGGCCAACGTCCTGACTTTC. This encodes CATSDPNRIGANVLTF.

The chain recombines TRBV7-6 with TRBJ1-5, with D perhaps TRBD1 (5 bases). The germline V gene has CDR1 SGHVS and CDR2 FNYEAQ. V lost 1 base and J 2 bases, leaving 9 bases between the germline ends. The CDR3 is 15 amino acids. The CDR3 DNA reads TGTGCCAGCAGCTTAGTTGCAGGGCGCAATCAGCCCCAGCATTTT. Translation gives CASSLVAGRNQPQHF.

This clonotype showed up just a few times. The chain has TRBV7-9 and TRBJ2-2, with D hard to call. V was cut by 5 bases and J by 3 bases, with 22 bases left in between. Germline CDR1 and CDR2: SEHNR and FQNEAQ (reference sequence). CDR3 size: 18 residues. Here the CDR3 DNA reads TGTGCCAGCAGCGTAAGCCCAGGAGTCAAATCTCACACCGGGGAGCTGTTTTTT. Its translation is CASSVSPGVKSHTGELFF.

This clonotype was counted between two and nine times. This chain connects TRBV24-1 to TRBJ1-2; D is unresolved. CDR1 is KGHDR and CDR2 is SFDVKD in the germline V gene. The CDR3 length is 13 residues. V shed 2 bases and J shed 8 bases, with 11 bases lying between them. The CDR3 DNA sequence: TGTGCCACCAGTGATTATGATGAGTCGGGCTACACCTTC. The encoded protein is CATSDYDESGYTF.

The sample holds a few counts of this clonotype. The chain combines TRBV18 with TRBJ1-5; 11 nucleotides line up with TRBD1. Germline V CDR1 and CDR2: KGHSH, LQKENI. CDR3 size: 19 residues. The junction had 12 bases not matched to a gene; V was cut back by 5 bases and J by 0 bases. The CDR3 loop reads CASSSPGQGVGFSNQPQHF. CDR3 DNA: TGTGCCAGCTCATCGCCGGGACAGGGGGTAGGATTTAGCAATCAGCCCCAGCATTTT.

This clonotype was seen many times. The V call is TRBV5-1, the J call TRBJ1-2; D remains ambiguous. This CDR3 has 16 amino acids. Trimming took off 0 bases at V and 4 bases at J, with 16 bases between the two ends. Germline loops: CDR1 SGHRS, CDR2 YFSETQ. CDR3 amino acids: CASSLEASRGGYGYTF. The DNA of the CDR3 is TGCGCCAGCAGCTTGGAAGCCTCCCGAGGTGGCTATGGCTACACCTTC.

The chain recombines TRBV29-1 with TRBJ2-7; a weak D match, TRBD1 (5 bases). The V gene lost 4 bases and the J gene lost 7 bases, with 11 bases spanning the gap. In germline, CDR1 is SQVTM, CDR2 ANQGSEA. The CDR3 loop spans 11 amino acids. DNA for the CDR3: TGCAGCGTTGGGGAAGGGGCGGAGCAGTACTTC. It codes for CSVGEGAEQYF.

The chain joins TRBV7-2 to TRBJ1-3, with 9 bases aligning to TRBD1. V gave up 4 bases and J gave up 2 bases; unmatched junction bases: 3. CDR3 length: 15 residues. Germline assignment: CDR1 SGHTA and CDR2 FQGNSA. The CDR3 sequence is CASSSGDRAGNTIYF. CDR3 nucleotides: TGTGCCAGCAGCTCGGGGGACAGGGCTGGAAACACCATATATTTT.

This clonotype was observed many times. The chain recombines TRBV29-1 with TRBJ2-3, with TRBD2 matching over 16 bases. This CDR3 contains 16 residues. Germline V gives CDR1 SQVTM, CDR2 ANQGSEA. The trim removed 3 bases at V and 6 bases at J, leaving 6 bases unmatched. CDR3 coding DNA: TGCAGCGTTGAGCCCGGGACTAGCGGGGGGGGCGATACGCAGTATTTT. This translates into CSVEPGTSGGGDTQYF.

This clonotype turned up a few times. The rearrangement uses TRBV2 and TRBJ2-1; 14 bases fit TRBD2. Germline values: CDR1 SNHLY, CDR2 FYNNEI. J lost 6 bases, V lost 3 bases, and 1 base had no gene match. The CDR3 is 15 amino acids. The CDR3 DNA follows: TGTGCCAGCAGTGAGGGGACTAGCGGGGGCAATGAGCAGTTCTTC. Its protein product is CASSEGTSGGNEQFF.

This clonotype was observed a handful of times. This chain links TRBV7-2 with TRBJ2-7; D gene uncertain. V gave up 1 base and J gave up 1 base, with 8 bases separating them. Per germline, CDR1 SGHTA and CDR2 FQGNSA. The CDR3 consists of 14 residues. In nucleotides, the CDR3 is TGTGCCAGCAGCTTAGGCGACGGGTCCTACGAGCAGTACTTC. This sequence encodes CASSLGDGSYEQYF.

This clonotype was detected a few times. The chain is built from TRBV9 and TRBJ2-3; D may be TRBD2 (6 bases). Germline V gene sequence: CDR1 SGDLS, CDR2 YYNGEE. This CDR3 has 15 amino acids. V was clipped by 2 bases and J by 0 bases, with 10 bases between them. For the CDR3, the DNA is TGTGCCAGCAGCGTGGGGGGTCTTAGCACAGATACGCAGTATTTT. It yields the protein CASSVGGLSTDTQYF.

Ten or more counts support this clonotype. V gene TRBV5-1 combines with J gene TRBJ2-1, with D maybe TRBD2 (6 bases). Deletions cut 0 bases from V and 4 bases from J, with 8 bases between. Germline V CDR1 and CDR2: SGHRS, YFSETQ. The CDR3 is 14 amino acids. As DNA, the CDR3 is TGCGCCAGCAGCTTGGGGGACTCTTACAATGAGCAGTTCTTC. It encodes CASSLGDSYNEQFF.

V usage is TRBV20-1 and J usage is TRBJ2-1; 7 bases align to TRBD1. With 4 bases clipped from V and 8 bases from J, the junction kept 5 bases outside the gene matches. This CDR3 is built from 12 residues. The germline CDR1 and CDR2 sequences are DFQATT and SNEGSKA (reference sequence). The CDR3 coding sequence is TGCAGTGCTATGAAACAGGGGTATGAGCAGTTCTTC. Protein product: CSAMKQGYEQFF.

V and J are TRBV29-1 and TRBJ2-5, with 9 nucleotides matching TRBD2. V trimming: 6 bases; J trimming: 5 bases; junction bases outside the gene matches: 7. CDR3 length: 13 residues. Per the germline V gene, CDR1 is SQVTM and CDR2 is ANQGSEA. Here the CDR3 reads CSVPRAGGETQYF. CDR3 nucleotide sequence: TGCAGCGTCCCCCGGGCGGGAGGGGAGACCCAGTACTTC.

This clonotype was detected only a few times. The V call is TRBV3-1, the J call TRBJ2-3, with D maybe TRBD2 (6 bases). Germline CDR1 and CDR2: LGHDT and YNNKEL (reference sequence). The CDR3 is 15 residues long. The V end lost 4 bases, the J end lost 0 bases, and 11 bases lay between the germline ends. The CDR3 protein is CASSPGLFSTDTQYF. Here the CDR3 DNA reads TGTGCCAGCAGCCCGGGACTGTTTAGCACAGATACGCAGTATTTT.

V is TRBV28 and J is TRBJ1-1; 7 bases map to TRBD1. Trimming at V came to 6 bases and at J to 8 bases, leaving 12 bases not matched to a gene. This CDR3 contains 14 residues. Germline V gene lookup returns CDR1 MDHEN and CDR2 SYDVKM. The CDR3 bases are TGTGCCAGCAGGAAACAGGGGTGGGATGGCGAAGCTTTCTTT. This gives the protein CASRKQGWDGEAFF.

The V and J genes are TRBV7-8 and TRBJ2-4, with TRBD2 as a possible D gene (5 bases). The CDR3 sequence is 15 residues long. V gave up 2 bases and J gave up 3 bases, with 11 bases separating them. CDR1 SGHVS and CDR2 FQNEAQ come from the germline V gene. CDR3 nucleotides: TGTGCCAGCAGCTTACCCGGACTGGACAAAAACATTCAGTACTTC. Protein: CASSLPGLDKNIQYF. Supplemented by reference TRBV7-8 and TRBJ2-4, the full variable domain reads GAGVSQSPRYKVAKRGQDVALRCDPISGHVSLFWYQQALGQGPEFLTYFQNEAQLDKSGLPSDRFFAERPEGSVSTLKIQRTQQEDSAVYLCASSLPGLDKNIQYFGAGTRLSVL.

This chain joins TRBV30 and TRBJ1-3, with D unresolved. V lost 3 bases and J 0 bases, leaving 15 bases between the germline ends. CDR1 and CDR2 (germline): GTSNPN, SVGIG (reference sequence). The CDR3 covers 16 residues. The chain's CDR3 is CAWSPAVRISGNTIYF. The CDR3 nucleotides read TGTGCCTGGAGCCCCGCGGTTAGGATCTCTGGAAACACCATATATTTT. The entire variable domain, with the rest obtained from reference TRBV30 and TRBJ1-3, is as follows: SQTIHQWPATLVQPVGSPLSLECTVEGTSNPNLYWYRQAAGRGLQLLFYSVGIGQISSEVPQNLSASRPQDRQFILSSKKLLLSDSGFYLCAWSPAVRISGNTIYFGEGSWLTVV.

This rearrangement joins TRBV6-2 or TRBV6-3 to TRBJ2-2; D is ambiguous. Between the trimmed V and J ends, which lost 2 bases and 6 bases, there was a span of 10 bases. The V gene's germline CDR1 is MNHEY and CDR2 SVGEGT. The CDR3 loop spans 14 amino acids. This CDR3 reads CASSYRANAGELFF. CDR3 nucleotides: TGTGCCAGCAGTTACAGGGCGAATGCCGGGGAGCTGTTTTTT.

The CDR3 coding sequence is TGTGCCAGCAGCCCGCGAGGGACTAGCGGGGACGGCGCAGATACGCAGTATTTT. This encodes CASSPRGTSGDGADTQYF. This chain joins TRBV7-2 and TRBJ2-3; 13 bases map to TRBD2. Germline values: CDR1 SGHTA, CDR2 FQGNSA. The CDR3 totals 18 residues. With 5 bases clipped from V and 4 bases from J, the junction kept 12 bases outside the gene matches.

The chain links TRBV12-3 or TRBV12-4 to TRBJ2-2, with TRBD2 matching over 8 bases. This CDR3 is built from 14 residues. Trimming cost V 7 bases and J 8 bases; bases outside gene matches: 9. The CDR3 nucleotides read TGTGCCAGCACCGGGAGGGCCTTCGGGGGGGAGCTGTTTTTT. Protein product: CASTGRAFGGELFF.

This clonotype has ten or more counts. V and J are TRBV2 and TRBJ2-3; no firm D call. V was shortened by 4 bases and J by 2 bases, with 10 bases between the two germline ends. CDR3 length: 14 residues. Germline lookup yields CDR1 SNHLY and CDR2 FYNNEI. DNA of the CDR3: TGTGCCAGCAGTGTTGAACTTTTCACAGATACGCAGTATTTT. Amino acid sequence: CASSVELFTDTQYF. Supplemented by reference TRBV2 and TRBJ2-3, the full variable domain reads EPEVTQTPSHQVTQMGQEVILRCVPISNHLYFYWYRQILGQKVEFLVSFYNNEISEKSEIFDDQFSVERPDGSNFTLKIRSTKLEDSAMYFCASSVELFTDTQYFGPGTRLTVL.

This clonotype has at least ten counts. The V and J genes are TRBV12-3 or TRBV12-4 and TRBJ2-5; D gene unclear. There are 11 residues in the CDR3. V lost 3 bases and J 4 bases, leaving 3 bases between the germline ends. The CDR3 reads CASSFRETQYF. CDR3 DNA sequence: TGTGCCAGCAGTTTTAGAGAGACCCAGTACTTC.